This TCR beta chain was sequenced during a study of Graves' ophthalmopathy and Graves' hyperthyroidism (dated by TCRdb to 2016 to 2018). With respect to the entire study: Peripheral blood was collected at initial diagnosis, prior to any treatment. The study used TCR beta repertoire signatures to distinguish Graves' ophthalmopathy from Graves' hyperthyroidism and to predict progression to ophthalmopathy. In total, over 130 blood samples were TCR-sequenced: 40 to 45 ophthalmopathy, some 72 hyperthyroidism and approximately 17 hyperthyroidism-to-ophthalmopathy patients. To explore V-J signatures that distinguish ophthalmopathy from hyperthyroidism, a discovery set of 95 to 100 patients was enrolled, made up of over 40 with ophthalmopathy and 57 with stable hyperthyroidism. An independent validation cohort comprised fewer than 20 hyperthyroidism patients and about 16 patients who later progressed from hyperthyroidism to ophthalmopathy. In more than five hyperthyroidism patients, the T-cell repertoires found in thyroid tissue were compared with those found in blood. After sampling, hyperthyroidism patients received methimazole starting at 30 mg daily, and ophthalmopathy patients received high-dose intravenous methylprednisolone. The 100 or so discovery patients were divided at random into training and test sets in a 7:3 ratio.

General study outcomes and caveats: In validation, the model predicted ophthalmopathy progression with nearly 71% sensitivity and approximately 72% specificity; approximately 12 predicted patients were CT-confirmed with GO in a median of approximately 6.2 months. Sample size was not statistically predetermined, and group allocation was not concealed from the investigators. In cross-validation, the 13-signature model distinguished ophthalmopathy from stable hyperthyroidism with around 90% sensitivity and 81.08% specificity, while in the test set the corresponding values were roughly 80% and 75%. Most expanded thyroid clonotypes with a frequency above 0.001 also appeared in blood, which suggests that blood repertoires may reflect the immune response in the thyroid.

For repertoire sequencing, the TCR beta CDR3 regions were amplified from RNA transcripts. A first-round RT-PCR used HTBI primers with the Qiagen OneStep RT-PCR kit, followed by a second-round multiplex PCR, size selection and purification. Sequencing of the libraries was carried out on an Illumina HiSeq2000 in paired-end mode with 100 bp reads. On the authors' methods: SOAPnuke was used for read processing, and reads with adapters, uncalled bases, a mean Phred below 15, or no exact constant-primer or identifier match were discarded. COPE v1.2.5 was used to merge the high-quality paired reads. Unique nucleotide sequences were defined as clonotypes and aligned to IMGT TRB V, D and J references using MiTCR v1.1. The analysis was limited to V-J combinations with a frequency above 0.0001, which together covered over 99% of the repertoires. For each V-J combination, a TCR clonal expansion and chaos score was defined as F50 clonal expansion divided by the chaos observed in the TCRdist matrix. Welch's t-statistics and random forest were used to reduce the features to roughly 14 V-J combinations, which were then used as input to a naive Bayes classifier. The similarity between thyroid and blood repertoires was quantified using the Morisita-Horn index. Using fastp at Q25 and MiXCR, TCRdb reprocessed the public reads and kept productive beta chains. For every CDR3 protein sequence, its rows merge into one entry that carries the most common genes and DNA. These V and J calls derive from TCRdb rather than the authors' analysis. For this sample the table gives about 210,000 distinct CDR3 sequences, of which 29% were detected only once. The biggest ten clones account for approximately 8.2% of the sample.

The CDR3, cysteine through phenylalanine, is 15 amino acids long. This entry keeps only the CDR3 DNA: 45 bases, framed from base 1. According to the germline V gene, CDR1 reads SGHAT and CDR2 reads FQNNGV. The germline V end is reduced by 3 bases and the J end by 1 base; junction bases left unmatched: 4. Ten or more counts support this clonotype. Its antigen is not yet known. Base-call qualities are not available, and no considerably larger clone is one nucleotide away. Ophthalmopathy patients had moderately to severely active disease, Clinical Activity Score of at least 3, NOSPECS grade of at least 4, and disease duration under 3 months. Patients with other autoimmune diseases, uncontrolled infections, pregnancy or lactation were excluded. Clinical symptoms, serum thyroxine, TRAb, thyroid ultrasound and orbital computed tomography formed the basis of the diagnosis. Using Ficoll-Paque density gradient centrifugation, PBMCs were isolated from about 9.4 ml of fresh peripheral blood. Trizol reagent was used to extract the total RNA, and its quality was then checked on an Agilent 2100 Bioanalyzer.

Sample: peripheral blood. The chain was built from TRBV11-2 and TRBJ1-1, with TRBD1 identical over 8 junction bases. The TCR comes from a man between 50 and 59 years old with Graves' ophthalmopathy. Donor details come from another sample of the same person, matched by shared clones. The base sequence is TGTGCCAGCAGCTTGGCTGGGACAGGGAACACTGAAGCTTTCTTT. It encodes CASSLAGTGNTEAFF.